This T cell receptor (beta chain) emerged from a study of cytomegalovirus exposure and HLA in healthy donors. TCRdb keeps only in-frame clones here, not all; method: immunoSEQ multiplex PCR. The sample has 250,000 to 400,000 clones; approximately 88% are singletons. CDR1 is SQVTM, CDR2 ANQGSEA, per germline. The CDR3 spans 11 residues. V lost 7 bases to trimming and J lost 5 bases, with 12 bases between them. Sequencing used PBMCs. The V gene is TRBV29-1, the J gene TRBJ2-7; a possible D gene is TRBD2 (7 bases). This clonotype was obtained from a man aged 25 to 40 in good health and CMV-seronegative. The CDR3 sequence: CSARGAHEQYF. CDR3 nucleotide sequence: TGCAGCGCCCGGGGGGCCCACGAGCAGTACTTC.